The T cell receptor (beta chain) under discussion was sequenced for a study of breast tumors, draining lymph nodes, adjacent tissues. Findings and caveats of the study: Tumor TCR diversity was below lymph nodes but above nontumor tissue.

TCRdb used MiXCR to reprocess the multiplex PCR reads, holding one entry per CDR3 protein. The sample has 190,000 or so distinct CDR3 sequences; around 33% are singletons. This clonotype was counted many times. Its antigen is unknown. Samples came from axillary lymph nodes draining the breast cancer. Germline CDR1 and CDR2: SGDLS and YYNGEE. The CDR3 extends over 17 amino acids. Trimming cost V 4 bases and J 0 bases, with 18 bases left between them. This TCR was sampled from a female donor with breast cancer. Some clones in this sample may be carry-over from other donors' samples. The sequencing sample was made of axillary lymph node tissue. The chain recombines TRBV9 with TRBJ2-3; D may match TRBD1 or TRBD2 (5 bases each). CDR3 nucleotide sequence: TGTGCCAGCAGCCCCCCTCCGTCGGGGCCTAGCACAGATACGCAGTATTTT. This gives the protein CASSPPPSGPSTDTQYF. Supplemented by reference TRBV9 and TRBJ2-3, the full variable domain reads DSGVTQTPKHLITATGQRVTLRCSPRSGDLSVYWYQQSLDQGLQFLIQYYNGEERAKGNILERFSAQQFPDLHSELNLSSLELGDSALYFCASSPPPSGPSTDTQYFGPGTRLTVL.